One and the same sample provided the 14 T cell receptor beta chains below, sequenced in a study of T cell responses to AZD1222 COVID-19 vaccine. Repertoires were generated with immunoSEQ multiplex PCR, while TCRdb's copy carries only in-frame clones and drops some. This sample has about 170,000 clones, with roughly 87% found just once. This material consisted of peripheral blood, taken 28 days after the second AZD1222 dose. These receptors all come from an adult who received the AZD1222 COVID-19 vaccine.

The rearrangement links TRBV3-1 (or the pseudogene TRBV3-2) to TRBJ2-2; no clear D. Trimming shortened V by 3 bases and J by 5 bases, and 13 bases separated the two germline ends. The CDR3 length is 15 residues. The V gene's germline CDR1 is LGHDT and CDR2 YNNKEL (reference sequence). In DNA, the CDR3 is TGTGCCAGCAGCCACAATCATCTGGGGACCGGGGAGCTGTTTTTT. Residues: CASSHNHLGTGELFF.

The chain employs TRBV5-8 and TRBJ1-3; D not certain. V gave up 3 bases and J gave up 2 bases, with 12 bases separating them. CDR3 length: 15 residues. CDR1 and CDR2 from the germline V gene are SGHTS and YDEGEE. CDR3 nucleotide sequence: TGTGCCAGCAGCTCCACACCGATCCCTGGAAACACCATATATTTT. Translated, it gives CASSSTPIPGNTIYF.

The chain employs TRBV4-1 and TRBJ1-1; D unclear. The CDR3 has 13 residues. V lost 5 bases, J lost 6 bases, and 13 bases lay in between. Germline CDR1 and CDR2: MGHRA and YSYEKL. Written as DNA, the CDR3 is TGCGCCAGCAGCTTTCTAACGGGTTCTGAAGCTTTCTTT. This sequence encodes CASSFLTGSEAFF.

This sequence joins TRBV15 and TRBJ1-4; D uncertain. This CDR3 has 15 amino acids. V was trimmed by 0 bases and J by 8 bases, leaving 13 bases between them. Germline CDR1 and CDR2: LNHNV and YYDKDF (reference sequence). DNA for the CDR3: TGTGCCACCAGCAGAGATGCGGCAGGTAGAGAAAAACTGTTTTTT. Protein product: CATSRDAAGREKLFF.

The V gene is TRBV3-1 (or the pseudogene TRBV3-2), the J gene TRBJ1-5; a possible D gene is TRBD1 (6 bases). Trimming removed 1 base at V and 0 bases at J, with 13 bases between. Germline CDR1 LGHDT, CDR2 YNNKEL (reference sequence). The CDR3 is 17 residues long. The CDR3 spells CASSQAPTGPSNQPQHF. CDR3 DNA: TGTGCCAGCAGCCAAGCCCCCACAGGGCCTAGCAATCAGCCCCAGCATTTT.

The rearrangement uses TRBV6-5 and TRBJ2-2; 7 bases map to TRBD1. Per germline, CDR1 MNHEY and CDR2 SVGAGI. After removal of 6 bases from V and 3 bases from J, the junction contained 7 bases not matched to a gene. The CDR3 loop spans 15 amino acids. The CDR3 protein is CASRPPGTDTGELFF. CDR3 DNA: TGTGCCAGCAGGCCCCCCGGGACAGACACCGGGGAGCTGTTTTTT.

V usage is TRBV5-6 and J usage is TRBJ2-5; tentatively, D is TRBD2 (6 bases). Trimming left V 0 bases short and J 0 bases short, with 12 bases between. Germline CDR1 SGHDT, CDR2 YYEEEE. The CDR3 totals 16 residues. The DNA for the CDR3 is TGTGCCAGCAGCTTGGCGGGGGAATGGAACCAAGAGACCCAGTACTTC. Residues: CASSLAGEWNQETQYF.

The chain employs TRBV7-6 and TRBJ1-1; D is perhaps TRBD1 (5 bases). The CDR3 contains 18 residues. V lost 1 base to trimming and J lost 0 bases, with 18 bases between them. The germline CDR1 and CDR2 sequences are SGHVS and FNYEAQ. CDR3 DNA: TGTGCCAGCAGCTTAGGAGCGGGGGGTTGGGGTATGAACACTGAAGCTTTCTTT. Protein product: CASSLGAGGWGMNTEAFF.

The J gene is TRBJ1-5, the V gene TRBV6-2 or TRBV6-3; TRBD1 matches at 7 bases. This CDR3 contains 15 residues. The V gene end was trimmed by 6 bases and the J gene end by 3 bases; junction bases not matched to a gene: 8. Germline V CDR1 and CDR2: MNHEY, SVGEGT. The CDR3 DNA sequence: TGTGCCAGCAGCCTGGACAGGAGGGCCAATCAGCCCCAGCATTTT. This encodes CASSLDRRANQPQHF.

The V call is TRBV27, the J call TRBJ2-1, with TRBD1 matching over 9 bases. The CDR3 sequence is 17 residues long. Germline trimming cut 2 bases from V and 6 bases from J; bases unmatched to any gene: 11. Germline values: CDR1 MNHEY, CDR2 SMNVEV (reference sequence). The chain's CDR3 is CASSLMFWGQGFNEQFF. CDR3 nucleotide sequence: TGTGCCAGCAGTTTAATGTTTTGGGGACAGGGATTCAATGAGCAGTTCTTC.

The chain has TRBV5-1 and TRBJ2-1; D is tentatively TRBD1 or TRBD2 (6 bases each). The germline V gene encodes CDR1 SGHRS and CDR2 YFSETQ. V shed 0 bases and J shed 3 bases, with 10 bases lying between them. The CDR3 is made up of 15 amino acids. CDR3 sequence reads: CASSLDGGHYNEQFF. The CDR3 DNA sequence: TGCGCCAGCAGCTTGGATGGGGGGCACTACAATGAGCAGTTCTTC.

This rearrangement joins TRBV3-1 (or the pseudogene TRBV3-2) to TRBJ1-2; possibly TRBD1 for D (5 bases). Germline V gene data show CDR1 as LGHDT and CDR2 as YNNKEL (reference sequence). The CDR3 consists of 14 residues. V lost 4 bases to trimming and J lost 4 bases, with 13 bases between them. The CDR3 reads CASSLAGTSYGYTF. The CDR3 nucleotides are TGTGCCAGCAGCCTGGCGGGGACCTCCTATGGCTACACCTTC.

V gene TRBV10-1 combines with J gene TRBJ2-7; D is tentatively TRBD1 or TRBD2 (5 bases each). Per germline, CDR1 WNHNN and CDR2 SYGVQD (reference sequence). This CDR3 region has 16 residues. Trimming shortened V by 3 bases and J by 2 bases, and 17 bases separated the two germline ends. CDR3: CASSDGFGTAAYEQYF. The CDR3 nucleotides read TGCGCCAGCAGTGACGGGTTTGGGACGGCAGCCTACGAGCAGTACTTC.

The CDR3 loop reads CASSLGAGLHGYTF. In DNA form, the CDR3 reads TGTGCCAGCAGTCTCGGGGCAGGGTTGCATGGCTACACCTTC. The chain is built from TRBV28 and TRBJ1-2, with a possible D match to TRBD1 (5 bases). V gave up 5 bases and J gave up 6 bases, with 16 bases separating them. Germline V CDR1 and CDR2: MDHEN, SYDVKM. The CDR3 is made up of 14 amino acids.